The 18 T cell receptor beta chains in this list originate from one sample, sequenced in a study of immune evolution from preneoplasia to lung adenocarcinoma. Method: immunoSEQ multiplex PCR; TCRdb's copy keeps in-frame clones and lacks some. The table has about 4,900 clones, 70% to 80% seen once. The sample consisted of FFPE minimally invasive lung adenocarcinoma tissue. These TCRs come from a person aged 55 to 79 with lung adenocarcinoma.

Sample share makes this clone large. This chain connects TRBV28 to TRBJ1-5, with no clear D. Trimming removed 2 bases at V and 11 bases at J, with 16 bases between. Germline CDR1 reads MDHEN; CDR2 reads SYDVKM. The CDR3 is made up of 14 amino acids. The CDR3 loop is CASSLGVRGLSQHF. The CDR3 DNA sequence: TGTGCCAGCAGTTTAGGGGTCCGGGGTCTGTCCCAGCATTTT.

This clone occurred once. This chain connects TRBV30 to TRBJ1-2, with 7 bases aligning to TRBD1. V gave up 7 bases and J gave up 2 bases; unmatched junction bases: 1. Germline CDR1 GTSNPN, CDR2 SVGIG (reference sequence). The CDR3 extends over 11 amino acids. The CDR3 bases are TGTGCCTCGGGACAGAACTATGGCTACACCTTC. Its protein is CASGQNYGYTF.

The rearrangement joins TRBV9 to TRBJ2-3, with D possibly being TRBD2 (6 bases). This CDR3 has 12 residues. Trimming removed 4 bases at V and 7 bases at J, with 10 bases between. From germline, CDR1 is SGDLS and CDR2 YYNGEE. CDR3 residues: CASSSGGNTQYF. The CDR3, as DNA: TGTGCCAGCAGCTCCGGCGGGAATACGCAGTATTTT.

This clone was counted between two and nine times. The CDR3 DNA reads as TGCGCCAGCAGCCAAGCCCAAGCCCCAGATACGCAGTATTTT. This sequence encodes CASSQAQAPDTQYF. The gene calls are TRBV4-1 and TRBJ2-3; D remains ambiguous. The CDR3 consists of 14 residues. Trimming removed 1 base from V and 4 bases from J, with 9 bases in between. Germline CDR1 is MGHRA and CDR2 is YSYEKL.

The CDR3 sequence: CASSLGAGSEVEQYF. Written as DNA, the CDR3 is TGTGCCAGCAGCTTAGGGGCGGGTTCCGAGGTCGAGCAGTACTTC. The V and J genes are TRBV7-6 and TRBJ2-7; D might be TRBD2 (5 bases). CDR3 size: 15 residues. V shed 1 base and J shed 6 bases, with 16 bases lying between them. Germline-derived CDR1 and CDR2 are SGHVS and FNYEAQ.

The CDR3 loop reads CASSLDPPGTSGVADTQYF. The CDR3, as DNA: TGTGCCAGCAGCTTAGATCCCCCGGGGACTAGCGGGGTGGCAGATACGCAGTATTTT. The rearrangement joins TRBV7-6 to TRBJ2-3, with 13 bases that match TRBD2. After removal of 1 base from V and 4 bases from J, the junction contained 11 bases not matched to a gene. This CDR3 region has 19 residues. CDR1 is SGHVS, CDR2 FNYEAQ, per germline.

The chain carries TRBV18 and TRBJ1-1; D might be TRBD1 (5 bases). With 4 bases removed from V and 6 bases from J, the gap between germline ends came to 15 bases. CDR1 KGHSH and CDR2 LQKENI come from the germline V gene. The CDR3 is 14 amino acids. The CDR3 loop is CASSRDSREAEAFF. In nucleotides, the CDR3 is TGTGCCAGCTCACGGGACTCCCGGGAGGCTGAAGCTTTCTTT. Full variable domain (rest looked up from reference TRBV18 and TRBJ1-1): NAGVMQNPRHLVRRRGQEARLRCSPMKGHSHVYWYRQLPEEGLKFMVYLQKENIIDESGMPKERFSAEFPKEGPSILRIQQVVRGDSAAYFCASSRDSREAEAFFGQGTRLTVV.

This clone was found once. This chain links TRBV5-4 with TRBJ1-2; TRBD1 agrees at 8 bases. The CDR3 contains 15 residues. Germline V gene sequence: CDR1 SGHNT, CDR2 YYREEE (reference sequence). The V gene end was trimmed by 0 bases and the J gene end by 3 bases; junction bases not matched to a gene: 4. As DNA, the CDR3 is TGTGCCAGCAGCTTGGACCAGGGGGCTTACTATGGCTACACCTTC. Amino acids: CASSLDQGAYYGYTF.

This clone is labeled as large (0.1 to 1%). The CDR3 DNA reads TGCGCCAGCAGTATTGGTCAACCCAATGAGCAGTTCTTC. Protein sequence: CASSIGQPNEQFF. The J gene is TRBJ2-1, the V gene TRBV5-1; D is unresolved. CDR1 and CDR2 (germline): SGHRS, YFSETQ. The CDR3 spans 13 residues. V was cut by 5 bases and J by 6 bases, with 12 bases left in between.

The rearrangement uses TRBV30 and TRBJ2-3; 9 bases align to TRBD2. Germline V gene data show CDR1 as GTSNPN and CDR2 as SVGIG (reference sequence). The V gene end was trimmed by 7 bases and the J gene end by 10 bases; junction bases not matched to a gene: 15. The length of the CDR3 is 14 residues. The CDR3 coding sequence is TGTGCCTACATAGCGGGGGCCCGCCCTGGGGCGCAGTATTTT. Encoded protein: CAYIAGARPGAQYF.

The V gene is TRBV5-1, the J gene TRBJ2-2, with D perhaps assigned TRBD1 or TRBD2 (5 bases each). The germline V gene has CDR1 SGHRS and CDR2 YFSETQ. The V end was cut by 0 bases, the J end by 6 bases, with 12 bases between. The CDR3 is 15 amino acids. The CDR3 sequence: CASSLVPGRAGELFF. In DNA form, the CDR3 reads TGCGCCAGCAGCTTGGTTCCAGGGCGGGCCGGGGAGCTGTTTTTT.

The V call is TRBV7-9, the J call TRBJ2-5, with D tentatively TRBD1 or TRBD2 (6 bases each). The germline CDR1 and CDR2 sequences are SEHNR and FQNEAQ (reference sequence). The CDR3 covers 14 residues. V lost 7 bases and J 5 bases, leaving 17 bases between the germline ends. The CDR3 reads CASTRGAGEETQYF. In DNA form, the CDR3 reads TGTGCCAGCACGAGGGGGGCAGGGGAGGAGACCCAGTACTTC. Full variable domain (outside the CDR3, taken from reference TRBV7-9 and TRBJ2-5): DTGVSQNPRHKITKRGQNVTFRCDPISEHNRLYWYRQTLGQGPEFLTYFQNEAQLEKSRLLSDRFSAERPKGSFSTLEIQRTEQGDSAMYLCASTRGAGEETQYFGPGTRLLVL.

This clone was counted only a few times. The chain joins TRBV12-5 to TRBJ2-3; 8 nucleotides align to TRBD1. CDR3 length equals 14 residues. Losses at the gene ends were 4 bases for V and 4 bases for J; bases not matched to a gene: 4. The germline V gene has CDR1 LGHNT and CDR2 FRNRAP. CDR3 nucleotides: TGTGCTAGTGGTTCAAGGACAGGGCCAGATACGCAGTATTTT. Translation gives CASGSRTGPDTQYF.

J is TRBJ2-6 and V is TRBV5-1; D unclear. CDR3 length equals 15 residues. V was shortened by 0 bases and J by 4 bases, with 8 bases between the two germline ends. Germline CDR1 and CDR2: SGHRS and YFSETQ. CDR3: CASSLALSGANVLTF. The DNA of the CDR3 is TGCGCCAGCAGCTTGGCGTTATCCGGGGCCAACGTCCTGACTTTC. The complete variable domain, with remaining parts taken from reference TRBV5-1 and TRBJ2-6, reads KAGVTQTPRYLIKTRGQQVTLSCSPISGHRSVSWYQQTPGQGLQFLFEYFSETQRNKGNFPGRFSGRQFSNSRSEMNVSTLELGDSALYLCASSLALSGANVLTFGAGSRLTVL.

The chain combines TRBV7-9 with TRBJ1-1; TRBD1 matches at 7 bases. CDR1 SEHNR and CDR2 FQNEAQ come from the germline V gene (reference sequence). CDR3 size: 17 residues. V gave up 3 bases and J gave up 1 base; unmatched junction bases: 11. CDR3 sequence (DNA): TGTGCCAGCAGCTTTGCTCGACCAGGGGGGAAGAACACTGAAGCTTTCTTT. This translates into CASSFARPGGKNTEAFF. The whole variable domain, remainder taken from reference TRBV7-9 and TRBJ1-1, is DTGVSQNPRHKITKRGQNVTFRCDPISEHNRLYWYRQTLGQGPEFLTYFQNEAQLEKSRLLSDRFSAERPKGSFSTLEIQRTEQGDSAMYLCASSFARPGGKNTEAFFGQGTRLTVV.

This clone came up a few times. The chain is built from TRBV6-5 and TRBJ1-6; 9 positions agree with TRBD1. Germline CDR1 and CDR2: MNHEY and SVGAGI. V lost 8 bases, J lost 7 bases, and 9 bases stayed unmatched. This CDR3 is built from 15 residues. The CDR3 protein is CASSPTGTGNSPLHF. CDR3 coding DNA: TGTGCCAGCTCACCCACCGGGACAGGGAATTCACCCCTCCACTTT.

The chain joins TRBV6-5 to TRBJ2-1; D gene uncertain. This CDR3 contains 13 residues. In germline, CDR1 is MNHEY, CDR2 SVGAGI. Trimming shortened V by 0 bases and J by 10 bases, and 10 bases separated the two germline ends. The CDR3 nucleotides read TGTGCCAGCAGTTACTCCGGGCACCCCGAGCAGTTCTTC. Its protein product is CASSYSGHPEQFF.

This clone was detected once. The chain uses TRBV4-2 and TRBJ2-2, with 12 nucleotides matching TRBD2. V trimming: 2 bases; J trimming: 5 bases; junction bases outside the gene matches: 0. This CDR3 spans 15 amino acids. CDR1 is LGHNA and CDR2 is YNFKEQ in the germline V gene. The DNA for the CDR3 is TGTGCCAGCAGCCAACTAGCGGGGGGGACCGGGGAGCTGTTTTTT. Protein: CASSQLAGGTGELFF.